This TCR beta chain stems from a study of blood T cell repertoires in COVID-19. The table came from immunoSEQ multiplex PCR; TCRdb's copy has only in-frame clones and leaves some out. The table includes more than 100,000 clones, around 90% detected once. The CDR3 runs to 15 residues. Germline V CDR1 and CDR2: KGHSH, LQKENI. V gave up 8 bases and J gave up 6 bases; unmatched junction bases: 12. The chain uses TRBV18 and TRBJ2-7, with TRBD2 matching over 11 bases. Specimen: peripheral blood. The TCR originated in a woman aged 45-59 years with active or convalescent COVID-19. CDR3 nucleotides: TGTGCCAGCGCTTTAGCGGGAGGGCCGTTAACCGAGCAGTACTTC. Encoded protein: CASALAGGPLTEQYF.